The rows below give T cell receptor beta chains drawn from one sample of a study of blood T cell repertoires in COVID-19. Measured with immunoSEQ multiplex PCR; TCRdb has only the in-frame clones, and not every one. The data contain approximately 240,000 clones, about nine tenths of them seen just once; the ten biggest clones take up around 0.83%. Sample: peripheral blood. These receptors all stem from a man younger than 45 with COVID-19, enrolled during active disease. Both conserved end residues are part of each CDR3. D genes are given only for firm matches. The listing skips clone size in some rows; elsewhere it reads once, few, many or a size class.

once,TRBJ2-6,NA,TRBV5-1,TGCGCCAGCAGCCCGGGACAAGGCCGGGCCAACGTCCTGACTTTC,CASSPGQGRANVLTF
NA,TRBJ2-5,NA,TRBV2,TGTGCCAGCAGTGCAGGCAGGGCACAAGAGACCCAGTACTTC,CASSAGRAQETQYF
NA,TRBJ1-2,NA,TRBV10-3,TGTGCCAGCGCAGAGGCTAACTATGGCTACACCTTC,CASAEANYGYTF
once,TRBJ1-2,NA,TRBV5-4,TGTGCCAGCAGCTTGGACGGTCGGAGACCTAACTATGGCTACACCTTC,CASSLDGRRPNYGYTF
NA,TRBJ1-5,NA,TRBV4-2,TGTGCCAGCAGCCAAGATGGGTCAGGTTGGCAGCCCCAGCATTTT,CASSQDGSGWQPQHF
NA,TRBJ2-7,NA,TRBV6-5,TGTGCCAGCAGTTCTACAGGCTACGAGCAGTACTTC,CASSSTGYEQYF
NA,TRBJ1-2,NA,TRBV5-1,TGCGCCAGCAGCTCGGGTTGGTCCTGGCTCTACACCTTC,CASSSGWSWLYTF
NA,TRBJ1-5,NA,TRBV5-5,TGTGCCAGCAGCTTGGGAGGCGGGAGCGGGGGTGGCAATCAGCCCCAGCATTTT,CASSLGGGSGGGNQPQHF
NA,TRBJ1-5,NA,TRBV15,TGTGCCACCAGCAGAGATTCGGGGGGGCCTCAGCCCCAGCATTTT,CATSRDSGGPQPQHF
NA,TRBJ1-1,TRBD1,TRBV5-1,TGCGCCAGCAGCTTGGGGGCAGGGGGCGCCCCTGAAGCTTTCTTT,CASSLGAGGAPEAFF
NA,TRBJ1-3,NA,TRBV30,TGTGCCTGGAGGGGGAGCTCTGGAAACACCATATATTTT,CAWRGSSGNTIYF
NA,TRBJ2-5,TRBD1,TRBV5-1,TGCGCCAGCAGCTTGGGGGACAGGGAAGTAGAGACCCAGTACTTC,CASSLGDREVETQYF
NA,TRBJ1-6,NA,TRBV9,TGTGCCAGCAGCGGTCGGGTAGAAGCGTTTAATAATTCACCCCTCCACTTT,CASSGRVEAFNNSPLHF
NA,TRBJ2-1,TRBD1,TRBV27,TGTGCCAGCAGTAAGGGACAGGGCAGAGGCAATGAGCAGTTCTTC,CASSKGQGRGNEQFF
once,TRBJ1-4,TRBD1,TRBV5-1,TGCGCCAGCAGCCGGGGGGGACAGTCTAATGAAAAACTGTTTTTT,CASSRGGQSNEKLFF
NA,TRBJ1-1,NA,TRBV5-1,TGCGCCAGCACCAGACTGTCGACGAACACTGAAGCTTTCTTT,CASTRLSTNTEAFF